The T cell receptor beta chain under discussion was sequenced for a study of T cell responses to AZD1222 COVID-19 vaccine. Germline V gene data show CDR1 as MNHEY and CDR2 as SVGAGI. The V gene lost 6 bases and the J gene lost 5 bases, with 19 bases spanning the gap. This CDR3 has 15 amino acids. Profiled with immunoSEQ multiplex PCR; TCRdb holds only in-frame clones, not every one. The sample records around 190,000 clones, 92% being singletons. The material sequenced was peripheral blood, taken on day 0 of AZD1222 vaccination. This TCR was recovered from an adult in good health. V is TRBV6-5 and J is TRBJ1-1; D gene uncertain. CDR3 in amino acids: CASRDPGRVRTEAFF. Here the CDR3 DNA reads TGTGCCAGCAGAGACCCGGGGAGGGTTCGGACTGAAGCTTTCTTT.